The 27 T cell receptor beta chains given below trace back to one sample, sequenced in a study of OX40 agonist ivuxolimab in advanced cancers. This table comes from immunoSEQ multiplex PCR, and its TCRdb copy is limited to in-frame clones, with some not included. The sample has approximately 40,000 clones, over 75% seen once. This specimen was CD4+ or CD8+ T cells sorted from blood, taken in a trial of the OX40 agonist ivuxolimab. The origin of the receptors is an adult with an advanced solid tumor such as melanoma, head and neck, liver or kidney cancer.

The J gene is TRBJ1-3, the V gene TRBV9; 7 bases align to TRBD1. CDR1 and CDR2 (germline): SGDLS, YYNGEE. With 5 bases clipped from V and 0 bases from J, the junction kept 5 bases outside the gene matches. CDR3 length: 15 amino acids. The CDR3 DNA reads TGTGCCAGCAGATCTACAGGGGCCTCTGGAAACACCATATATTTT. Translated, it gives CASRSTGASGNTIYF.

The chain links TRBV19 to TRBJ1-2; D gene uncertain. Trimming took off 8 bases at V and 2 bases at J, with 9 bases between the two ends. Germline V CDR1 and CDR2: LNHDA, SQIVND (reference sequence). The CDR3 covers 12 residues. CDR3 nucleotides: TGTGCCAGTGGTTCTGTAAACTATGGCTACACCTTC. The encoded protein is CASGSVNYGYTF.

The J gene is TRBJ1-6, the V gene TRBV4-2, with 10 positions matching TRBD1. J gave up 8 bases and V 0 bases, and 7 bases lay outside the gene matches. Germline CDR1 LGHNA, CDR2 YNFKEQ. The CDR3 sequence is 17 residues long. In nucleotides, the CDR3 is TGTGCCAGCAGCCAAGATGAAGGGACAGGGGTTTATTCACCCCTCCACTTT. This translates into CASSQDEGTGVYSPLHF.

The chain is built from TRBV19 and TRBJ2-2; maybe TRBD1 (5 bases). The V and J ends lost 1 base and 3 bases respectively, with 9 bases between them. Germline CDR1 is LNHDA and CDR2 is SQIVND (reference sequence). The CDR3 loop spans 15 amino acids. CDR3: CASSIGTFDTGELFF. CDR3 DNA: TGTGCCAGTAGTATAGGGACATTCGACACCGGGGAGCTGTTTTTT.

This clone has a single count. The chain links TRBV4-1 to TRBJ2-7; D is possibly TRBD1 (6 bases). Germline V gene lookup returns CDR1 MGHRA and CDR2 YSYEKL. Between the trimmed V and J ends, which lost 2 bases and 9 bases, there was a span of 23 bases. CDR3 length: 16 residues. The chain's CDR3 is CASSQYGGDTADAQYF. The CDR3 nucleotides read TGCGCCAGCAGCCAATATGGTGGGGACACCGCTGATGCGCAGTACTTC.

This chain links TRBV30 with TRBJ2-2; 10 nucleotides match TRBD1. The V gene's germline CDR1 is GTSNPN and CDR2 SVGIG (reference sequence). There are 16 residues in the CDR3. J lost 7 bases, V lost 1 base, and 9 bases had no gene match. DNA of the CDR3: TGTGCCTGGAGTGCCTCGACAGGGGGCCTGGGCGGGGAGCTGTTTTTT. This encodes CAWSASTGGLGGELFF.

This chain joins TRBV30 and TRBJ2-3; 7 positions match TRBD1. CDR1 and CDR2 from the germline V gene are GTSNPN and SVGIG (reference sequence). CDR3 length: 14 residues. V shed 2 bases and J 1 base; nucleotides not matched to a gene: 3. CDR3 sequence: CAWSSGQGTDTQYF. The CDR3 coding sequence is TGTGCCTGGAGTTCCGGACAGGGCACAGATACGCAGTATTTT.

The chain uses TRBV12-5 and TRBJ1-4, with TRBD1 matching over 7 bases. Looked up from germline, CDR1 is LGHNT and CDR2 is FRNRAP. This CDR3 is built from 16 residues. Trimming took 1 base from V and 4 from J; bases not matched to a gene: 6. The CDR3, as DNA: TGTGCTAGTGGTTTGGCCCGGGACAGTCTTAATGAAAAACTGTTTTTT. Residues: CASGLARDSLNEKLFF.

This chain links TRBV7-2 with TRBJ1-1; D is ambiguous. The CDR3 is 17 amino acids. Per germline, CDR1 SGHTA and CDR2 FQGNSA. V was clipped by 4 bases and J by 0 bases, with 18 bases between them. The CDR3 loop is CASSSSGLRTMNTEAFF. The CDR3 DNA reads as TGTGCCAGCAGCTCCTCCGGTCTTAGGACGATGAACACTGAAGCTTTCTTT.

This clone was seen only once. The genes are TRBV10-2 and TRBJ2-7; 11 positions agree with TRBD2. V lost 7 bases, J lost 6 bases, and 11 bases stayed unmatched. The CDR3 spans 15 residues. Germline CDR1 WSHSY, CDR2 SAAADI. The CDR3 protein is CASIPISGGAGEQYF. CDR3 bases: TGCGCCAGCATCCCGATTAGCGGGGGGGCCGGCGAGCAGTACTTC.

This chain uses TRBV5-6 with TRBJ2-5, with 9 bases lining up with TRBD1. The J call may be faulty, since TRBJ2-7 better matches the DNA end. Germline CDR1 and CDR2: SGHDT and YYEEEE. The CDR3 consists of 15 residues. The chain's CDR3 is CASSSAGQGKFEQYF. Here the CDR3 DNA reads TGTGCCAGCAGCTCCGCGGGACAGGGAAAATTCGAGCAGTACTTC.

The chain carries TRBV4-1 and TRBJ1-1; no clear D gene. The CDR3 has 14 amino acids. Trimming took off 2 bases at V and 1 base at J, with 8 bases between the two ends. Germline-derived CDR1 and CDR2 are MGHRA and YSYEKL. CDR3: CASSQRPENTEAFF. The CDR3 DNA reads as TGCGCCAGCAGCCAAAGACCAGAGAACACTGAAGCTTTCTTT.

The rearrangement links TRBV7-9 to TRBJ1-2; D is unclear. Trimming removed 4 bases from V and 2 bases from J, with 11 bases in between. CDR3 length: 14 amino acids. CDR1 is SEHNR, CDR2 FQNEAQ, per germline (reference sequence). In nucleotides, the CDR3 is TGTGCCAGCAGCTCATACACGGAAAACTATGGCTACACCTTC. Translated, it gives CASSSYTENYGYTF. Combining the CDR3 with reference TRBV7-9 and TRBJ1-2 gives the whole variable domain DTGVSQNPRHKITKRGQNVTFRCDPISEHNRLYWYRQTLGQGPEFLTYFQNEAQLEKSRLLSDRFSAERPKGSFSTLEIQRTEQGDSAMYLCASSSYTENYGYTFGSGTRLTVV.

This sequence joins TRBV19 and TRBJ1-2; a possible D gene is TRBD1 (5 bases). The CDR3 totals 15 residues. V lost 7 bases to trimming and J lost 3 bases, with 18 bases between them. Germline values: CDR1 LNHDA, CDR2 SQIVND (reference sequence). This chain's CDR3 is CASIESGEHYYGYTF. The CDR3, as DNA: TGTGCCAGTATAGAATCGGGGGAGCACTACTATGGCTACACCTTC.

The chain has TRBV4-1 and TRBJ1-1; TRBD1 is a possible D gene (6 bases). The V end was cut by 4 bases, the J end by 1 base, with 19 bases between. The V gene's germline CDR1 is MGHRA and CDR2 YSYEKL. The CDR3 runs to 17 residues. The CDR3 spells CASSPREAGAGNTEAFF. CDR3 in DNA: TGCGCCAGCAGCCCTCGAGAGGCAGGGGCAGGGAACACTGAAGCTTTCTTT.

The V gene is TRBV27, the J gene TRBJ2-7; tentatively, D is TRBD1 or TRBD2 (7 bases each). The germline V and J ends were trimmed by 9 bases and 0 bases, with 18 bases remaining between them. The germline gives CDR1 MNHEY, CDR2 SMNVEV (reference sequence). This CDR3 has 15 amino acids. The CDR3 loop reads CASSQGGSGSYEQYF. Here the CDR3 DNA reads TGTGCCAGTTCCCAGGGGGGGTCAGGCTCCTACGAGCAGTACTTC.

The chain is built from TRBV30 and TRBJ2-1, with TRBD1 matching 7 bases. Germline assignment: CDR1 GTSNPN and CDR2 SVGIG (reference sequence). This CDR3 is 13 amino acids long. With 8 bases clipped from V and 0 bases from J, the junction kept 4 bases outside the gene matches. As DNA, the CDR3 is TGTGCCCTCCGGGACAGCTCCTACAATGAGCAGTTCTTC. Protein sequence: CALRDSSYNEQFF.

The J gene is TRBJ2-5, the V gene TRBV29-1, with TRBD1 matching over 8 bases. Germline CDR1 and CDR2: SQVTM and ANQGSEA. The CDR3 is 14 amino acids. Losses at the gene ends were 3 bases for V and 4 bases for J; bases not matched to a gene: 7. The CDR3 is CSVDDPGGTETQYF. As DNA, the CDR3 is TGCAGCGTTGATGACCCAGGGGGCACAGAGACCCAGTACTTC.

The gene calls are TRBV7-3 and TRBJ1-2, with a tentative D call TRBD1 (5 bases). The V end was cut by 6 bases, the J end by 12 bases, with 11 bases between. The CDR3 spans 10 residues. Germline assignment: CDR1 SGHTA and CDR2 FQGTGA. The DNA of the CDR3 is TGTGCCAGCAGGGGACTATGGCACACCTTC. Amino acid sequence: CASRGLWHTF.

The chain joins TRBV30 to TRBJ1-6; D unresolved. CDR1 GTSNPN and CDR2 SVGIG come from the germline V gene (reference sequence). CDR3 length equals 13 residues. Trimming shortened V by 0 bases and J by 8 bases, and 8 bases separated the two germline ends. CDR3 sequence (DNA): TGTGCCTGGAGTGTAACTGGTGATTCACCCCTCCACTTT. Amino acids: CAWSVTGDSPLHF.

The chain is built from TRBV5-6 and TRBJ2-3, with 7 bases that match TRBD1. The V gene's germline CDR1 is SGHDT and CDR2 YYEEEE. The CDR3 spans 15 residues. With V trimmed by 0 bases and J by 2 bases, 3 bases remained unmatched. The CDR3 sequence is CASSLGQGYTDTQYF. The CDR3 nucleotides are TGTGCCAGCAGCTTGGGACAGGGTTACACAGATACGCAGTATTTT.

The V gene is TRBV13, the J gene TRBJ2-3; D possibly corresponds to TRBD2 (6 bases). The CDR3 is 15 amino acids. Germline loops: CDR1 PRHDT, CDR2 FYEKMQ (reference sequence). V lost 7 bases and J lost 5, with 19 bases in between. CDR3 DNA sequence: TGTGCCAGCACCTCGGTAGGGCTAGCGCGAGATACGCAGTATTTT. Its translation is CASTSVGLARDTQYF.

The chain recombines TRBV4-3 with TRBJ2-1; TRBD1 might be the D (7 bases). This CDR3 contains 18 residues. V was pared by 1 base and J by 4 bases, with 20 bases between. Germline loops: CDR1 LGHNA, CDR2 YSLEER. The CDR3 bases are TGCGCCAGCAGCCAAGTCGATCAGGGGGAGGTCGGGTACAATGAGCAGTTCTTC. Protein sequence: CASSQVDQGEVGYNEQFF.

The CDR3 DNA is TGTGCCAGCAGTCTAGGGGCAGGAACCTACGAGCAGTACTTC. The encoded protein is CASSLGAGTYEQYF. This chain links TRBV27 with TRBJ2-7, with a weak D call TRBD1 (5 bases). CDR3 length: 14 residues. Germline V lookup: CDR1 MNHEY, CDR2 SMNVEV (reference sequence). V dropped 5 bases and J dropped 2 bases, with 13 bases sitting between them.

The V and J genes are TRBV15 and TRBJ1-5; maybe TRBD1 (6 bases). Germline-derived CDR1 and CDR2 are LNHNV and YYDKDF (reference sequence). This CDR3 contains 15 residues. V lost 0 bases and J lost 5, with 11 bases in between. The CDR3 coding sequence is TGTGCCACCAGCAGAGATACAGGGTTATATCAGCCCCAGCATTTT. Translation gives CATSRDTGLYQPQHF.

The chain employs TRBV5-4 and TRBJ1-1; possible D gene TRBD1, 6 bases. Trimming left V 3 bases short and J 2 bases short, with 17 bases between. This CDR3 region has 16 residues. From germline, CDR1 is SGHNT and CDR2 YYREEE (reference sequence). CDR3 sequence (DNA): TGTGCCAGCAGCTCCCCTTCCGGACAGACAAACACTGAAGCTTTCTTT. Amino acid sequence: CASSSPSGQTNTEAFF.

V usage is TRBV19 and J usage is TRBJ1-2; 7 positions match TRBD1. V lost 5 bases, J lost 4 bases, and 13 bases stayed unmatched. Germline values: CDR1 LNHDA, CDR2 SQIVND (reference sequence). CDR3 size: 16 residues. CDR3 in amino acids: CASSSYSGGQSYGYTF. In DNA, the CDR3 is TGTGCCAGTAGTTCTTATTCAGGGGGTCAGAGCTATGGCTACACCTTC.